Presented here are 4 T cell receptor beta chains from one specimen sequenced in a study of shared clonotypes between healthy human individuals. Assay: immunoSEQ multiplex PCR; the TCRdb copy retains only in-frame clones and omits some. The sample lists under 2,500,000 clones, 90% to 97% seen once, with less than 0.15% in the top ten. Sequences were obtained from naive CD4+ T cells sorted from blood. Subset reported: CD45RA+ positively selected. The receptors shown here come from a man younger than 35 in good health.

This clone was recorded only once. The CDR3 DNA follows: TGTGCCAGCAGCTTGACAGGGATGGTAGCGGGGGATCAAGAGACCCAGTACTTC. It is translated as CASSLTGMVAGDQETQYF. The V call is TRBV7-2, the J call TRBJ2-5; TRBD2 aligns across 9 bases. Losses at the gene ends were 3 bases for V and 2 bases for J; bases not matched to a gene: 13. Germline values: CDR1 SGHTA, CDR2 FQGNSA. The CDR3 covers 18 residues.

The chain uses TRBV10-1 and TRBJ1-1, with 7 bases lining up with TRBD1. CDR1 WNHNN and CDR2 SYGVQD come from the germline V gene (reference sequence). The junction had 5 bases not matched to a gene; V was cut back by 3 bases and J by 4 bases. The CDR3 totals 14 residues. DNA for the CDR3: TGCGCCAGCAGTGAAAATACAGGGGCCACTGAAGCTTTCTTT. Translated, it gives CASSENTGATEAFF.

The V and J genes are TRBV7-9 and TRBJ1-2, with TRBD1 as a possible D gene (6 bases). The CDR3 contains 18 residues. The germline CDR1 and CDR2 sequences are SEHNR and FQNEAQ (reference sequence). The V and J ends lost 5 bases and 0 bases respectively, with 22 bases between them. The DNA for the CDR3 is TGTGCCAGCAGCCGAACATCGCTCCGGGACATCTCTAACTATGGCTACACCTTC. As protein: CASSRTSLRDISNYGYTF.

The gene calls are TRBV2 and TRBJ2-5, with 8 bases identical to TRBD2. Germline lookup yields CDR1 SNHLY and CDR2 FYNNEI. V was pared by 6 bases and J by 5 bases, with 5 bases of the junction left unmatched. The CDR3 totals 13 residues. CDR3 nucleotide sequence: TGTGCCAGCAGGACTAGCGAAAAGGAGACCCAGTACTTC. It encodes CASRTSEKETQYF. The full variable domain, in which reference TRBV2 and TRBJ2-5 provide the parts outside the CDR3, is EPEVTQTPSHQVTQMGQEVILRCVPISNHLYFYWYRQILGQKVEFLVSFYNNEISEKSEIFDDQFSVERPDGSNFTLKIRSTKLEDSAMYFCASRTSEKETQYFGPGTRLLVL.